This T cell receptor beta chain was found in a study of identical twins. Study findings and constraints: The degree of excess twin sharing was weaker in beta out-of-frame sequences. Out-of-frame alpha sequences common to twins exhibited an excess of low generation probability.

The CDR3 consists of 15 residues. Trimming stripped 7 bases from V and 13 bases from J, with 23 bases between. It was template switching that added a universal primer site, and there were unique molecular identifiers on the cDNA. TCRdb reanalysed the 5' RACE reads using MiXCR and keeps one entry per CDR3 protein. Of approximately 500,000 distinct CDR3 sequences listed, around 15% are singletons. Concerning this clonotype: The antigen remains unidentified.

A further study also used this sample, focusing on yellow fever vaccine responses in identical twins.

The sequenced sample was CD4+ T cells sorted from blood. V gene TRBV12-3 or TRBV12-4 combines with J gene TRBJ1-6, with unresolved D. This TCR was recovered from a woman under 30 in good health. CDR3 DNA sequence: TGTGCCAGCACTCACACCGGGTCCTTGGGTGGGCCCCTCCACTTT. Residues: CASTHTGSLGGPLHF.